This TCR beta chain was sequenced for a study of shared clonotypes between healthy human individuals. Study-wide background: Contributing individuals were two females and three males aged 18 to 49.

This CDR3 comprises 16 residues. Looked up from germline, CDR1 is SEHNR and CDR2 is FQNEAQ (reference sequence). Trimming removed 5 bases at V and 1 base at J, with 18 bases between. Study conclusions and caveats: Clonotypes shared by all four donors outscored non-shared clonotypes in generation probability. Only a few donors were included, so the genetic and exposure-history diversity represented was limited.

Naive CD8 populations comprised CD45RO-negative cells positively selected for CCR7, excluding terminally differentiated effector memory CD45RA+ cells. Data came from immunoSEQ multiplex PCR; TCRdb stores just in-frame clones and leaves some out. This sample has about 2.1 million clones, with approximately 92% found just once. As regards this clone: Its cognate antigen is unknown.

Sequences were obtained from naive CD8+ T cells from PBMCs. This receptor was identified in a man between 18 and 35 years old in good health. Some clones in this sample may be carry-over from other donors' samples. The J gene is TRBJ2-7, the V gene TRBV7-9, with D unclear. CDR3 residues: CASSHPNDGSSYEQYF. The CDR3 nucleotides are TGTGCCAGCAGCCACCCTAACGACGGATCTTCCTACGAGCAGTACTTC.